A single sample is the source of the 9 T cell receptor beta chains below, sequenced in a study of shared clonotypes between healthy human individuals. CD8 cells classed as naive were CD45RO-negative and positively selected for CCR7, excluding terminally differentiated effector memory CD45RA+ cells. Using immunoSEQ multiplex PCR, the repertoire was profiled, and TCRdb retains in-frame clones only, with some absent. The profile shows about 600,000 clones, roughly 98% of them singletons. Source material: naive CD8+ T cells sorted from blood. These receptors were obtained from a young man in good health.

The V gene is TRBV6-5, the J gene TRBJ2-1; TRBD1 aligns across 7 bases. This CDR3 is built from 15 residues. V trimming: 6 bases; J trimming: 5 bases; junction bases outside the gene matches: 10. Germline V gene lookup returns CDR1 MNHEY and CDR2 SVGAGI. Written as DNA, the CDR3 is TGTGCCAGCAGCACAGGGGTCACCTTAAACAATGAGCAGTTCTTC. Protein: CASSTGVTLNNEQFF.

The chain joins TRBV11-3 to TRBJ2-2, with 7 bases identical to TRBD2. V lost 4 bases and J lost 2; bases outside the gene matches: 7. Looked up from germline, CDR1 is SGHNT and CDR2 is YENEEA. The CDR3 extends over 16 amino acids. The CDR3, as DNA: TGTGCCAGCAGCTCCCTTGGGGAGGGAAACACCGGGGAGCTGTTTTTT. As protein: CASSSLGEGNTGELFF.

This clone was observed once. The chain's CDR3 is CASGTVYEQYF. The CDR3 DNA is TGCGCCAGTGGGACGGTTTACGAGCAGTACTTC. The V call is TRBV5-1, the J call TRBJ2-7; D is perhaps TRBD1 or TRBD2 (5 bases each). The ends were cut back, 8 bases at V and 4 bases at J, with 10 bases in the middle. Germline CDR1 reads SGHRS; CDR2 reads YFSETQ. There are 11 residues in the CDR3.

This sequence joins TRBV5-6 and TRBJ2-3; 8 bases are a match to TRBD2. The germline V gene encodes CDR1 SGHDT and CDR2 YYEEEE. The J segment lost 5 bases and the V segment lost 4 bases, leaving 6 bases of the junction unmatched. The CDR3 covers 14 residues. CDR3 nucleotides: TGTGCCAGCAGCCCCAGCGGGAGTTTAGATACGCAGTATTTT. Its translation is CASSPSGSLDTQYF.

The chain recombines TRBV7-3 with TRBJ2-2; D possibly corresponds to TRBD2 (6 bases). With 1 base removed from V and 0 bases from J, the gap between germline ends came to 18 bases. In germline, CDR1 is SGHTA, CDR2 FQGTGA. The CDR3 loop spans 19 amino acids. The DNA of the CDR3 is TGTGCCAGCAGCTTAATGAGTAGCGGCAGCGCGCCGAACACCGGGGAGCTGTTTTTT. Amino acids: CASSLMSSGSAPNTGELFF.

The chain uses TRBV2 and TRBJ2-1; D remains unclear. Trimming cost V 3 bases and J 8 bases, with 8 bases left between them. The germline V gene has CDR1 SNHLY and CDR2 FYNNEI. This CDR3 contains 12 residues. The CDR3 spells CASSDQNHEQFF. CDR3 nucleotides: TGTGCCAGCAGTGACCAGAATCATGAGCAGTTCTTC. The full variable domain, with the rest looked up from reference TRBV2 and TRBJ2-1, is EPEVTQTPSHQVTQMGQEVILRCVPISNHLYFYWYRQILGQKVEFLVSFYNNEISEKSEIFDDQFSVERPDGSNFTLKIRSTKLEDSAMYFCASSDQNHEQFFGPGTRLTVL.

The genes are TRBV5-4 and TRBJ2-1; perhaps TRBD1 as D (5 bases). Germline CDR1 is SGHNT and CDR2 is YYREEE (reference sequence). This CDR3 is 15 amino acids long. The V gene lost 2 bases and the J gene lost 4 bases, with 13 bases spanning the gap. CDR3 coding DNA: TGTGCCAGCAGCTTCCAGGGTCTAGGATACAATGAGCAGTTCTTC. Residues: CASSFQGLGYNEQFF.

The chain joins TRBV5-5 to TRBJ2-2; tentative D call: TRBD2 (6 bases). The CDR3 length is 17 residues. V lost 1 base to trimming and J lost 0 bases, with 13 bases between them. From germline, CDR1 is SGHKS and CDR2 YYEKEE (reference sequence). CDR3 residues: CASSLIGRDANTGELFF. Here the CDR3 DNA reads TGTGCCAGCAGCTTGATTGGGCGGGACGCGAACACCGGGGAGCTGTTTTTT.

The CDR3 sequence is CSVEFPLSTHKSDHGTDTQYF. CDR3 bases: TGCAGCGTTGAATTCCCCCTGTCCACACATAAGAGCGACCACGGCACAGATACGCAGTATTTT. The chain uses TRBV29-1 and TRBJ2-3; D not resolved. CDR3 size: 21 residues. Germline V gene lookup returns CDR1 SQVTM and CDR2 ANQGSEA. The V end was cut by 2 bases, the J end by 1 base, with 31 bases between.